A selection of T cell receptor beta chains follows, all from one sample in a study of blood T cell repertoires in COVID-19. Profiling relied on immunoSEQ multiplex PCR, and the TCRdb table lists in-frame clones only, not all of them. The sample shows about 99,000 clones, roughly 84% of them seen only once. The sequencing sample was made of peripheral blood. The receptor source for this set is a man between 65 and 85 years old with active or convalescent COVID-19. Both conserved end residues are part of each CDR3. D genes are given only for firm matches. The size of a clone is reported for some rows only, either as once, few or many, or as a class for expanded clones.

D	V	size	J	CDR3	DNA
TRBD2	TRBV7-2	.	TRBJ2-5	CASSSRPNQRGEETQYF	TGTGCCAGCAGCTCCCGCCCGAACCAGCGGGGGGAAGAGACCCAGTACTTC
TRBD1	TRBV19	.	TRBJ1-4	CASTTDRGDEKLFF	TGTGCCAGTACCACGGACAGGGGGGATGAAAAACTGTTTTTT
.	TRBV28	.	TRBJ1-6	CASSPTRFYNSPLHF	TGTGCCAGCAGCCCTACCAGGTTCTATAATTCACCCCTCCACTTT
TRBD2	TRBV24-1	.	TRBJ2-5	CATSAPSGVGETQYF	TGTGCCACCAGTGCCCCTAGCGGGGTAGGCGAGACCCAGTACTTC
.	TRBV2	.	TRBJ1-6	CASSEAGGPPLHF	TGTGCCAGCAGTGAAGCGGGGGGTCCACCCCTCCACTTT
.	TRBV11-3	.	TRBJ2-1	CASSLRGSGSGTYNEQFF	TGTGCCAGCAGCTTAAGAGGTTCGGGGTCTGGAACCTACAATGAGCAGTTCTTC
.	TRBV7-2	.	TRBJ1-2	CASSLSGAGLNYGYTF	TGTGCCAGCAGCTTGAGCGGGGCTGGACTGAACTATGGCTACACCTTC
.	TRBV7-2	.	TRBJ2-7	CASSPWVKGYEQYF	TGTGCCAGCAGCCCCTGGGTTAAGGGGTACGAGCAGTACTTC
.	TRBV19	.	TRBJ1-1	CASTPREESTEAFF	TGTGCCAGTACCCCCAGGGAAGAGAGCACTGAAGCTTTCTTT
.	TRBV5-4	.	TRBJ1-2	CASSLGQINYGYTF	TGTGCCAGCAGCTTGGGACAGATTAACTATGGCTACACCTTC
.	TRBV28	.	TRBJ1-2	CASSLGRRGYTF	TGTGCCAGCAGCTTAGGGAGGCGGGGCTACACCTTC
TRBD1	TRBV2	.	TRBJ1-6	CASGRDSLINNSPLHF	TGTGCCAGCGGTCGGGACAGCCTGATAAACAATTCACCCCTCCACTTT
.	TRBV4-2	.	TRBJ1-6	CASSQGGGTVRLSPLHF	TGTGCCAGCAGCCAAGGGGGGGGTACAGTCCGTTTGTCACCCCTCCACTTT
TRBD1	TRBV28	.	TRBJ1-2	CASSRSGTGASNYGYTF	TGTGCCAGCAGCCGATCCGGGACAGGGGCTTCTAACTATGGCTACACCTTC
.	TRBV23-1	few	TRBJ1-3	CASSQSPGINTIYF	TGCGCCAGCAGTCAATCCCCAGGGATAAACACCATATATTTT
.	TRBV30	few	TRBJ1-2	CAWSPQTYNYGYTF	TGTGCCTGGAGTCCCCAGACATATAACTATGGCTACACCTTC
.	TRBV28	.	TRBJ2-7	CASSTPMGGAYEQYF	TGTGCCAGCAGCACGCCCATGGGGGGGGCATACGAGCAGTACTTC
TRBD2	TRBV4-1	.	TRBJ2-3	CASSQLAGGSTDTQYF	TGCGCCAGCAGCCAGTTGGCGGGGGGGAGCACAGATACGCAGTATTTT
.	TRBV19	few	TRBJ1-5	CASSRPPGGGSNQPQHF	TGTGCCAGTAGTAGACCCCCCGGAGGTGGAAGCAATCAGCCCCAGCATTTT